This TCR beta chain was sequenced in a study of blood T cell repertoires in COVID-19. Study details: Acute and convalescent COVID-19 specimens originated in the United States, Italy and Spain. T cells, B-cell-depleted T cells, or PBMCs provided the cDNA or gDNA that served as material.

Per the original data handling: Counts of nucleated cells, estimated from reference gene primer amplification, were obtained. The protocol was immunoSEQ multiplex PCR, while the TCRdb copy is restricted to in-frame clones and leaves out a portion. The V and J calls and clone size come from that table; D and trimming were worked out from the DNA. The sample holds under 200,000 clones; 80% to 85% are singletons and the top ten take 2.9%. The sequence was collected from an older woman with acute or convalescent COVID-19. The sample comprised peripheral blood.

The chain's CDR3 is CASSLGNTGKRETQYF. DNA of the CDR3: TGCGCCAGCAGCTTGGGGAACACAGGGAAACGGGAGACCCAGTACTTC. This chain uses TRBV5-1 with TRBJ2-5, with D perhaps TRBD1 (6 bases). The CDR3 spans 16 residues. Germline loops: CDR1 SGHRS, CDR2 YFSETQ. Deletions cut 0 bases from V and 5 bases from J, with 17 bases between.